The 19 T cell receptor beta chains reported below all come from one sample, sequenced in a study of cytomegalovirus exposure and HLA in healthy donors. The repertoire was sequenced with immunoSEQ multiplex PCR; TCRdb's copy has only in-frame clones and lacks some. This sample carries approximately 200,000 clones, 80% to 90% of them seen once, and the ten largest clones take 2.9%. Sequenced input: PBMCs. The receptors stem from a young woman in good health and CMV-seronegative.

The rearrangement joins TRBV11-3 to TRBJ2-3; tentative D call: TRBD2 (6 bases). Per germline, CDR1 SGHNT and CDR2 YENEEA. The CDR3 runs 13 residues. Trimming pared 4 bases from V and 8 bases from J, leaving 13 bases between. Here the CDR3 reads CASSSSRRGTQYF. The CDR3 DNA reads TGTGCCAGCAGCTCCTCAAGGCGGGGTACGCAGTATTTT.

The chain links TRBV7-3 to TRBJ2-7; tentative D call: TRBD1 (6 bases). Germline assignment: CDR1 SGHTA and CDR2 FQGTGA. Deletions cut 2 bases from V and 3 bases from J, with 14 bases between. The CDR3 totals 15 residues. CDR3 sequence: CASSLGPDSSYEQYF. The CDR3 DNA sequence: TGTGCCAGCAGCTTAGGTCCGGACAGCAGCTACGAGCAGTACTTC.

J is TRBJ2-7 and V is TRBV27; 7 bases map to TRBD1. Per germline, CDR1 MNHEY and CDR2 SMNVEV (reference sequence). V lost 3 bases to trimming and J lost 1 base; unmatched junction nucleotides: 6. The CDR3 runs to 15 residues. The CDR3 reads CASSLAPGQSYEQYF. Here the CDR3 DNA reads TGTGCCAGCAGTTTGGCCCCGGGACAGTCCTACGAGCAGTACTTC.

The chain employs TRBV2 and TRBJ1-4; D unresolved. The CDR3 is 17 amino acids. Trimming pared 0 bases from V and 10 bases from J, leaving 21 bases between. Germline loops: CDR1 SNHLY, CDR2 FYNNEI. CDR3 in amino acids: CASSEALLYGAVGKLFF. The CDR3 region has the DNA TGTGCCAGCAGTGAAGCGCTCTTATACGGAGCGGTAGGAAAACTGTTTTTT. Full variable domain (rest looked up from reference TRBV2 and TRBJ1-4): EPEVTQTPSHQVTQMGQEVILRCVPISNHLYFYWYRQILGQKVEFLVSFYNNEISEKSEIFDDQFSVERPDGSNFTLKIRSTKLEDSAMYFCASSEALLYGAVGKLFFGSGTQLSVL.

The chain employs TRBV5-6 and TRBJ2-1, with D perhaps TRBD2 (5 bases). The CDR3 is made up of 13 amino acids. From germline, CDR1 is SGHDT and CDR2 YYEEEE. V lost 5 bases, J lost 1 base, and 7 bases lay in between. The CDR3 spells CASRGRSYNEQFF. CDR3 sequence (DNA): TGTGCCAGCAGGGGGAGATCCTACAATGAGCAGTTCTTC. The variable domain in full, completed from reference TRBV5-6 and TRBJ2-1, reads DAGVTQSPTHLIKTRGQQVTLRCSPKSGHDTVSWYQQALGQGPQFIFQYYEEEERQRGNFPDRFSGHQFPNYSSELNVNALLLGDSALYLCASRGRSYNEQFFGPGTRLTVL.

The chain carries TRBV5-1 and TRBJ2-1; 7 bases fit TRBD2. J lost 9 bases, V lost 4 bases, and 13 bases had no gene match. Per the germline V gene, CDR1 is SGHRS and CDR2 is YFSETQ. The CDR3 runs to 15 residues. Here the CDR3 reads CASSAPGLRGLEQFF. The CDR3 DNA follows: TGCGCCAGCAGCGCCCCGGGACTAAGGGGACTTGAGCAGTTCTTC.

In the case of this clone: It is unclear where the CDR3 begins or ends on the DNA, so no DNA is shown, and the CDR3 is as TCRdb lists it. The chain joins TRBV28 to TRBJ2-7; no check of the table's D call, TRBD1, against the DNA was made. Germline CDR1 is MDHEN and CDR2 is SYDVKM. Termini included, the CDR3 measures 16 amino acids. CDR3 residues: CASSSVLGRSFYEQYF.

The chain has TRBV5-1 and TRBJ1-2, with 7 bases that match TRBD1. CDR1 is SGHRS, CDR2 YFSETQ, per germline. With V trimmed by 7 bases and J by 7 bases, 13 bases remained unmatched. There are 14 residues in the CDR3. The CDR3 nucleotides read TGCGCCAGCTCACCAGGGGGACCAGAACGTGGCTACACCTTC. Amino acid sequence: CASSPGGPERGYTF.

The V gene is TRBV29-1, the J gene TRBJ1-1, with a weak D call TRBD1 (5 bases). The CDR3 has 16 residues. V gave up 7 bases and J gave up 4 bases, with 25 bases separating them. CDR1 SQVTM and CDR2 ANQGSEA come from the germline V gene. CDR3 sequence: CSAETGTFFGGTEAFF. CDR3 in DNA: TGCAGCGCCGAAACCGGGACTTTTTTCGGGGGCACTGAAGCTTTCTTT.

The chain recombines TRBV28 with TRBJ1-1; 7 nucleotides line up with TRBD1. Germline trimming cut 2 bases from V and 1 base from J; bases unmatched to any gene: 4. CDR1 is MDHEN and CDR2 is SYDVKM in the germline V gene. This CDR3 region has 15 residues. In DNA, the CDR3 is TGTGCCAGCAGTTTAGCCCGACAGGGGAACACTGAAGCTTTCTTT. Its protein product is CASSLARQGNTEAFF.

The V and J genes are TRBV27 and TRBJ2-5, with 7 bases aligning to TRBD1. Per germline, CDR1 MNHEY and CDR2 SMNVEV (reference sequence). V trimming: 2 bases; J trimming: 2 bases; junction bases outside the gene matches: 5. The CDR3 loop spans 15 amino acids. The CDR3, as DNA: TGTGCCAGCAGTTTAATGGGACAGTCACAAGAGACCCAGTACTTC. It yields the protein CASSLMGQSQETQYF.

This clone showed up just once. This chain uses TRBV7-3 with TRBJ1-1; 7 bases are shared with TRBD1. After removal of 2 bases from V and 6 bases from J, the junction contained 6 bases not matched to a gene. Looked up from germline, CDR1 is SGHTA and CDR2 is FQGTGA. The CDR3 loop spans 14 amino acids. In DNA form, the CDR3 reads TGTGCCAGCAGCTTACTCCGGGACAGCCCTGAAGCTTTCTTT. Its translation is CASSLLRDSPEAFF.

This clone turned up a few times. The DNA of the CDR3 is TGTGCCAGCAGTCTTAAAGGGACAGGGAGCGCTGAAGCTTTCTTT. It encodes CASSLKGTGSAEAFF. V gene TRBV6-5 combines with J gene TRBJ1-1, with 9 bases matching TRBD1. V lost 5 bases to trimming and J lost 6 bases; unmatched junction nucleotides: 10. The CDR3 is made up of 15 amino acids. Germline CDR1 is MNHEY and CDR2 is SVGAGI.

The gene calls are TRBV28 and TRBJ2-7; TRBD1 is a possible D gene (5 bases). Germline lookup yields CDR1 MDHEN and CDR2 SYDVKM. With 0 bases removed from V and 3 bases from J, the gap between germline ends came to 9 bases. The CDR3 is 14 residues long. CDR3 sequence: CASSLWGLNYEQYF. Here the CDR3 DNA reads TGTGCCAGCAGTTTATGGGGGCTAAACTACGAGCAGTACTTC.

This chain uses TRBV18 with TRBJ1-2; TRBD1 matches at 7 bases. J gave up 5 bases and V 0 bases, and 0 bases lay outside the gene matches. The germline gives CDR1 KGHSH, CDR2 LQKENI. The CDR3 totals 13 residues. The CDR3 DNA reads as TGTGCCAGCTCACCACCGGGACAGTATGGCTACACCTTC. Amino acid sequence: CASSPPGQYGYTF.

This chain connects TRBV9 to TRBJ1-2; D remains unclear. The CDR3 covers 14 residues. Per the germline V gene, CDR1 is SGDLS and CDR2 is YYNGEE. V lost 4 bases, J lost 5 bases, and 15 bases lay in between. The CDR3 region is CASSQALGSYGYTF. CDR3 bases: TGTGCCAGCAGCCAGGCCCTGGGCAGTTATGGCTACACCTTC.

The CDR3 DNA reads as TGTGCCAGCAGCGACAGGACTAGCGGGAAAGGCCGGCAGTACTTC. Protein: CASSDRTSGKGRQYF. The chain uses TRBV7-2 and TRBJ2-7, with TRBD2 matching over 12 bases. The germline V gene encodes CDR1 SGHTA and CDR2 FQGNSA. The CDR3 has 15 residues. J was trimmed by 9 bases and V by 5 bases; bases with no gene match: 11.

This chain joins TRBV10-3 and TRBJ2-1; a possible D gene is TRBD2 (6 bases). The CDR3 consists of 14 residues. V gave up 3 bases and J gave up 7 bases, with 13 bases separating them. Germline values: CDR1 ENHRY, CDR2 SYGVKD. CDR3 region: CAISDRTAGNEQFF. In DNA, the CDR3 is TGTGCCATCAGTGATAGGACTGCGGGAAATGAGCAGTTCTTC.

The V gene is TRBV10-3, the J gene TRBJ2-7, with 13 positions matching TRBD2. The CDR3 loop spans 15 amino acids. Looked up from germline, CDR1 is ENHRY and CDR2 is SYGVKD. The J segment lost 3 bases and the V segment lost 10 bases, leaving 9 bases of the junction unmatched. The CDR3: CATQRGLAGYYEQYF. The CDR3, as DNA: TGTGCCACCCAGCGGGGACTAGCGGGATACTACGAGCAGTACTTC.